The clone carrying this T cell receptor (beta chain) was observed at least ten times. Its antigen is not known. The CDR3 spans 13 residues. The ends lost 5 bases at V and 5 bases at J; junction bases unmatched: 2. This entry comes from a study of T-cell memory formation after mild COVID-19. About the study: TCR clustering was largely donor specific.

Study-wide results and caveats: Those CD4+ clones that contracted were mainly in CM and EM (CD8+ ones in EMRA).

A single record per CDR3 protein comes from TCRdb applying MiXCR to the 5' RACE reads. The sample lists roughly 130,000 distinct CDR3 sequences, roughly 6.2% seen once, with about 2.2% in the top ten. Material for sequencing was PBMCs or a T cell subset sorted from them (not recorded which). The chain combines TRBV12-3 or TRBV12-4 with TRBJ2-5; TRBD2 matches at 10 bases. The receptor comes from an adult woman who had mild COVID-19 (a few samples of this study predate the infection). Cell type and time point are not known. Written as DNA, the CDR3 is TGTGCCAGCAGTCCTAGCGGGGGTGAGACCCAGTACTTC. It codes for CASSPSGGETQYF.